This T cell receptor (beta chain) was captured in a study of Ad26.COV2.S vaccination and SARS-CoV-2 variants. Overall study context: Donor got 5x10^10 or 1x10^11 viral particles of Ad26.COV2.S. Study results and caveats: Ad26.COV2.S recipients had broader spike-specific TCRs (P = 0.0014).

Treatment reported: about 20 received Ad26.COV2.S at low or high dose, single or two shots; roughly 5 received placebo; per-sample allocation not given. Sampling was performed 63 days after the first vaccine or placebo injection. Profiled with immunoSEQ multiplex PCR; TCRdb holds only in-frame clones, not every one. Of around 300,000 clones listed, roughly nine tenths are singletons. Concerning this clone: The antigen is not known.

V gave up 3 bases and J gave up 4 bases; unmatched junction bases: 2. Germline CDR1 is SGHTS and CDR2 is YDEGEE. The CDR3 is 15 amino acids. This specimen was peripheral blood, taken in a trial of Ad26.COV2.S vaccine versus placebo. The receptor comes from a person between 18 and 59 years old who received the Ad26.COV2.S COVID-19 vaccine or a placebo. The rearrangement joins TRBV5-8 to TRBJ2-1, with TRBD2 identical over 12 bases. The CDR3 DNA reads TGTGCCAGCAGCTCCGGACTAGCGGGGTACAATGAGCAGTTCTTC. Amino acid sequence: CASSSGLAGYNEQFF.